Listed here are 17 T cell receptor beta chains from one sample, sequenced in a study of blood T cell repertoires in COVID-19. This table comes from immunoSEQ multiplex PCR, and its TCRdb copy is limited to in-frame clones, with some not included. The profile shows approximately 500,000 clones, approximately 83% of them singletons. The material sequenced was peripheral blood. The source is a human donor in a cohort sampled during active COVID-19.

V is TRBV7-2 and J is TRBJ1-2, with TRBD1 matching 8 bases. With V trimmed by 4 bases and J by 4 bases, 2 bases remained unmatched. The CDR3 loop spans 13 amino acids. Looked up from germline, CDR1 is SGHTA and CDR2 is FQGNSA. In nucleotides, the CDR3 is TGTGCCAGCAGCTCGGACAGGGTCTATGGCTACACCTTC. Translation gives CASSSDRVYGYTF.

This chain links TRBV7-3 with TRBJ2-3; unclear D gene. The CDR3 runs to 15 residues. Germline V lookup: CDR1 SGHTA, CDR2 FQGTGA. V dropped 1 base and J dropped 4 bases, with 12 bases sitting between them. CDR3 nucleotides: TGTGCCAGCAGCTTAAATCCCGCCGGTCCAGATACGCAGTATTTT. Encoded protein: CASSLNPAGPDTQYF.

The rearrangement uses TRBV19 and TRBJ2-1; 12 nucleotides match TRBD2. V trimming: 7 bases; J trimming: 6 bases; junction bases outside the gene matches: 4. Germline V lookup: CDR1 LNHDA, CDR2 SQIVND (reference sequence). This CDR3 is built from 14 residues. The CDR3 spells CASKSTSGGNEQFF. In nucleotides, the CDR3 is TGTGCCAGTAAGTCGACTAGCGGGGGCAATGAGCAGTTCTTC.

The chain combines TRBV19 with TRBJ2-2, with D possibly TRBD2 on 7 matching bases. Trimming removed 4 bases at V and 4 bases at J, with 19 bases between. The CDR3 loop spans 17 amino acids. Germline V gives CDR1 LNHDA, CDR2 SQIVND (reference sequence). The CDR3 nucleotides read TGTGCCAGTAGTAGGGGGGCTAGCGGATCGGGCACCGGGGAGCTGTTTTTT. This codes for CASSRGASGSGTGELFF. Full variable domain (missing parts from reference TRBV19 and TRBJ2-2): DGGITQSPKYLFRKEGQNVTLSCEQNLNHDAMYWYRQDPGQGLRLIYYSQIVNDFQKGDIAEGYSVSREKKESFPLTVTSAQKNPTAFYLCASSRGASGSGTGELFFGEGSRLTVL.

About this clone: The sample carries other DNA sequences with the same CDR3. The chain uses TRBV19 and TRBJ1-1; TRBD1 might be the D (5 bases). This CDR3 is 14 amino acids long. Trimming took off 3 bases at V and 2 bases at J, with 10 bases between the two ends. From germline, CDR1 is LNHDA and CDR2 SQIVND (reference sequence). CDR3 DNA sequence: TGTGCCAGTAGTATTGGCCAGGGCAACACTGAAGCTTTCTTT. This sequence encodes CASSIGQGNTEAFF.

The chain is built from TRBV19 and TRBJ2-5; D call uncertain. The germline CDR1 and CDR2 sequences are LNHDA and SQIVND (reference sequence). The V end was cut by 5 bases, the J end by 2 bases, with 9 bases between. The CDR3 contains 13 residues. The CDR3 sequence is CASSPRLQETQYF. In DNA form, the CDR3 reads TGTGCCAGTAGTCCGCGGTTACAAGAGACCCAGTACTTC.

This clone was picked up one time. CDR3 region: CASSLDPGSNSPLHF. The CDR3 DNA sequence: TGCGCCAGCAGCTTGGATCCGGGAAGTAATTCACCCCTCCACTTT. The chain is built from TRBV5-1 and TRBJ1-6; unclear D gene. The CDR3 totals 15 residues. V gave up 0 bases and J gave up 6 bases, with 10 bases separating them. Germline values: CDR1 SGHRS, CDR2 YFSETQ. Looking up the rest from reference TRBV5-1 and TRBJ1-6 gives the full variable domain: KAGVTQTPRYLIKTRGQQVTLSCSPISGHRSVSWYQQTPGQGLQFLFEYFSETQRNKGNFPGRFSGRQFSNSRSEMNVSTLELGDSALYLCASSLDPGSNSPLHFGNGTRLTVT.

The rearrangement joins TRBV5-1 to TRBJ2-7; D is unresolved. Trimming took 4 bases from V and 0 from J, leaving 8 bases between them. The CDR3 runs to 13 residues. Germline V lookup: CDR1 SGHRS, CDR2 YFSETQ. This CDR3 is CASSRGSSYEQYF. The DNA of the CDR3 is TGCGCCAGCAGCCGCGGATCCTCCTACGAGCAGTACTTC.

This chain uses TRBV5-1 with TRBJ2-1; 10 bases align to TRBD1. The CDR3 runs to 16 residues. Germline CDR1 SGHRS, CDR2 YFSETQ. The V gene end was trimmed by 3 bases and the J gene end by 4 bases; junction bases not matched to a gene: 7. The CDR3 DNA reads TGCGCCAGCAGCTGGACCGGGACAGGGGCATACAATGAGCAGTTCTTC. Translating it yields CASSWTGTGAYNEQFF.

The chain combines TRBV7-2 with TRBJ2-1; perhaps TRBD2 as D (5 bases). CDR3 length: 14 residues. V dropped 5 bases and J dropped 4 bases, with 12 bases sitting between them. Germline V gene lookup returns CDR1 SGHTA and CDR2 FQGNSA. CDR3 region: CASSPDWLYNEQFF. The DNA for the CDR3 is TGTGCCAGCAGCCCGGACTGGTTGTACAATGAGCAGTTCTTC.

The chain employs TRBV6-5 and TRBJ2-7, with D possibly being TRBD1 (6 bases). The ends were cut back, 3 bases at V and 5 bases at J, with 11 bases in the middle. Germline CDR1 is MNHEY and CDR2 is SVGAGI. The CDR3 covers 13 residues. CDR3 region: CASSYRTDNEQYF. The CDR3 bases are TGTGCCAGCAGTTATAGGACAGATAACGAGCAGTACTTC.

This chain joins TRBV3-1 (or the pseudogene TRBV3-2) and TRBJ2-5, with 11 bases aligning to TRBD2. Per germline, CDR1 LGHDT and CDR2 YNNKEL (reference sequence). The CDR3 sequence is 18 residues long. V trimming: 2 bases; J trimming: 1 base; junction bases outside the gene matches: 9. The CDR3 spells CASSQSGLAGSFQETQYF. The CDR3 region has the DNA TGTGCCAGCAGCCAATCCGGACTAGCGGGCAGCTTCCAAGAGACCCAGTACTTC.

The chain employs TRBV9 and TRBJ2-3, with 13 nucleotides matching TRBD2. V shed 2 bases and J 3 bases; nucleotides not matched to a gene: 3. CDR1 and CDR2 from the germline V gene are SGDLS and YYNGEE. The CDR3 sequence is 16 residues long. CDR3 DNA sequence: TGTGCCAGCAGCGTCACTAGCGGGAGGGCGACAGATACGCAGTATTTT. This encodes CASSVTSGRATDTQYF.

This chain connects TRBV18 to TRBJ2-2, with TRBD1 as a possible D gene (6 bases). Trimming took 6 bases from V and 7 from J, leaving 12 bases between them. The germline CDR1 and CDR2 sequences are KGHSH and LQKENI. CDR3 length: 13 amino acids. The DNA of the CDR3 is TGTGCCAGCTCTCTACAGGGAAACGGGGAGCTGTTTTTT. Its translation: CASSLQGNGELFF. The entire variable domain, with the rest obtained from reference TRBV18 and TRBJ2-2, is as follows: NAGVMQNPRHLVRRRGQEARLRCSPMKGHSHVYWYRQLPEEGLKFMVYLQKENIIDESGMPKERFSAEFPKEGPSILRIQQVVRGDSAAYFCASSLQGNGELFFGEGSRLTVL.

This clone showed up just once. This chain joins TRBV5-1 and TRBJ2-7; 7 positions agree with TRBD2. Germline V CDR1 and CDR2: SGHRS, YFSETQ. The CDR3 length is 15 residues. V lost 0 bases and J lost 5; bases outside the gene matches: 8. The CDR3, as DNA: TGCGCCAGCAGCTTGGCAGGCGGGAGTATCGACGAGCAGTACTTC. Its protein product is CASSLAGGSIDEQYF.

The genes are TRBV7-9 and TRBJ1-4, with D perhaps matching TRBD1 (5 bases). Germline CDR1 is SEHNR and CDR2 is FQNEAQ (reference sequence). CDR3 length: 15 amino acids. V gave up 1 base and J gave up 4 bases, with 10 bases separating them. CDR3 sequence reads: CASSLEGNSNEKLFF. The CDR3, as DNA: TGTGCCAGCAGCTTAGAGGGGAACAGTAATGAAAAACTGTTTTTT.

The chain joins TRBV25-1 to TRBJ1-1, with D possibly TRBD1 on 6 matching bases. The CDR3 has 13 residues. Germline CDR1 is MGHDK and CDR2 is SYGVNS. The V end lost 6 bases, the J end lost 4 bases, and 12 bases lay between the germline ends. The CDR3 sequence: CASRGAALTEAFF. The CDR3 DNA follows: TGTGCCAGCAGGGGGGCCGCGCTCACTGAAGCTTTCTTT.